This TCR beta chain was sequenced for a study of T cell responses to AZD1222 COVID-19 vaccine. General study results and limits: Unmutated variant regions are reportedly the target of nearly half of TCRs that are spike-specific. The CD4 TCRs associated with vaccination extended across spike and predominated at 160-218 and 743-854. None of the repertoires were sampled until the peak T cell response had passed.

To note about this clone: Its antigen remains unknown.

Germline assignment: CDR1 MNHEY and CDR2 SVGAGI. Trimming pared 6 bases from V and 3 bases from J, leaving 5 bases between. The CDR3 runs 12 residues. Profiled with immunoSEQ multiplex PCR; TCRdb holds only in-frame clones, not every one. The top ten clones hold roughly 3.1% of a sample with tens of thousands of clones, 70% to 90% of them seen once. The TCR comes from an adult who received the AZD1222 COVID-19 vaccine. The genes are TRBV6-5 and TRBJ1-4; D is ambiguous. The sequences come from peripheral blood, collected 28 days after the second AZD1222 dose. In nucleotides, the CDR3 is TGTGCCAGCAGGGATTCTAATGAAAAACTGTTTTTT. Translation gives CASRDSNEKLFF.